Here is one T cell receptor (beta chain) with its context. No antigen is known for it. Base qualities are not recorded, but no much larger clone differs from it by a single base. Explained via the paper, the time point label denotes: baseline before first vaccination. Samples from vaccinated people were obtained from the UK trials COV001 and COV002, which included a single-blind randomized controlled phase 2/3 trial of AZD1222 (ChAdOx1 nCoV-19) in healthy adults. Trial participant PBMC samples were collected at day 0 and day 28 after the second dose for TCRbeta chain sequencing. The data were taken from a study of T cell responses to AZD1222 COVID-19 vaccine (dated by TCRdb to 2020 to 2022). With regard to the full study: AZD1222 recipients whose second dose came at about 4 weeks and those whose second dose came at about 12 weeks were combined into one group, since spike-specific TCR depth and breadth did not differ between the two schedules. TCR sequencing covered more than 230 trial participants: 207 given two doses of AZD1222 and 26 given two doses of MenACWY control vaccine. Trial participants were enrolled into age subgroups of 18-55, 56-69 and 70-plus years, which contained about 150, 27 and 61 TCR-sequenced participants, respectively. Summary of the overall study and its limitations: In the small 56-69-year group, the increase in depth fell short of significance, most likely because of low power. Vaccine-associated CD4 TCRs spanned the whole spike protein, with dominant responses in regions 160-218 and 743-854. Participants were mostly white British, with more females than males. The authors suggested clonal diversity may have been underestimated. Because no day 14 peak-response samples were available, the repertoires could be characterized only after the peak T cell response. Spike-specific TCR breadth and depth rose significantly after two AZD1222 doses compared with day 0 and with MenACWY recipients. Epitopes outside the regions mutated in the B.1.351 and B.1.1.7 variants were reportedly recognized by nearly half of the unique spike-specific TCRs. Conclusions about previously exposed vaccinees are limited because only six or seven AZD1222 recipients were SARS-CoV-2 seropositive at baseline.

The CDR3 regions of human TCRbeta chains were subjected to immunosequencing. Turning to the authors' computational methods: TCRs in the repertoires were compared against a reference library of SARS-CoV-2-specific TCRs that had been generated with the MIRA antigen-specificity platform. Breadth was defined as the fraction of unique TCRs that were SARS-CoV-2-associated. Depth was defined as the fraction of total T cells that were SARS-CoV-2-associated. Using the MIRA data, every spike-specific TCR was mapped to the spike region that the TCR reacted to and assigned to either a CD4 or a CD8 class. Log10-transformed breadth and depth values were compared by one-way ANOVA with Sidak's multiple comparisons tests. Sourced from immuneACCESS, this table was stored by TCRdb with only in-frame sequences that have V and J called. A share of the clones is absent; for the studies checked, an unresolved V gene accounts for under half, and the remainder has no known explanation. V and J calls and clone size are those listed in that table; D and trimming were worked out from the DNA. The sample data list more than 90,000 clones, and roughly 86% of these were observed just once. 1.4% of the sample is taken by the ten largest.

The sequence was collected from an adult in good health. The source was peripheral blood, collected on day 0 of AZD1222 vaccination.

The sequenced DNA is TGCAGCGTCGGGGAGATCGGGGGTGGCCAGCCCCAGCATTTT. Its amino acids are CSVGEIGGGQPQHF. The chain links TRBV29-1 with TRBJ1-5, and perhaps TRBD1 as D gene, on 5 matching bases. Trimming costs V 6 bases and J 7 bases, and their ends lie 19 bases apart. The CDR3 goes from the cysteine to the phenylalanine over 14 residues. The kept DNA is CDR3 alone, 42 bases in frame from the first base. Based on the germline V gene, the CDR1 and CDR2 sequences are SQVTM and ANQGSEA.